A single sample is the source of the 5 T cell receptor beta chains below, sequenced in a study of T cells in localized non-small cell lung cancer. Sequenced by immunoSEQ multiplex PCR; TCRdb stores in-frame clones only, minus some. The sample carries approximately 2,400 clones, about 20% recorded once. This sample comprised normal lung tissue next to the tumor, obtained before any cancer treatment. These receptors were taken from a man between 40 and 70 years old with stage I squamous cell lung carcinoma.

The genes are TRBV16 and TRBJ1-5; maybe TRBD1 (5 bases). There are 15 residues in the CDR3. V lost 0 bases to trimming and J lost 2 bases, with 8 bases between them. Per germline, CDR1 KGHSY and CDR2 FQNENV. Here the CDR3 DNA reads TGTGCCAGCAGCCAATCCGGGGGGGGCAATCAGCCCCAGCATTTT. It yields the protein CASSQSGGGNQPQHF.

CDR3 sequence (DNA): TGTGCCAGAAGCTTGGCCTCTGGGCAGGCGCGCACCGGGGAGCTGTTTTTT. Protein sequence: CARSLASGQARTGELFF. The V gene is TRBV5-3, the J gene TRBJ2-2; no reliable D call. TRBV5-3 is filed as an ORF, its function uncertain. The CDR3 covers 17 residues. Trimming took 0 bases from V and 4 from J, leaving 16 bases between them.

In regard to this clone: Other DNA variants within this sample encode the same CDR3. The rearrangement links TRBV6-8 to TRBJ1-1, with a weak D call TRBD1 (6 bases). The CDR3 extends over 13 amino acids. Germline V gene data show CDR1 as MNHGY and CDR2 as SAAAGT. V lost 5 bases and J 5 bases, leaving 12 bases between the germline ends. In nucleotides, the CDR3 is TGTGCCAGCAGTCCAACAGGGTGGACTGAAGCTTTCTTT. It is translated as CASSPTGWTEAFF.

This clone has only a few counts. A read error may account for a junction end that differs from germline. The J gene is TRBJ2-1, the V gene TRBV6-8; TRBD1 matches 9 bases. The CDR3 totals 17 residues. Germline V gene sequence: CDR1 MNHGY, CDR2 SAAAGT. CDR3 residues: CASSDSAGTGNYNEQFF. As DNA, the CDR3 is TGTGCCAGCAGTGACTCGGCCGGGACAGGGAACTACAATGAGCAGTTCTTC.

This clone was counted between two and nine times. The chain joins TRBV18 to TRBJ1-5, with 8 bases identical to TRBD1. CDR3 length equals 15 residues. The germline gives CDR1 KGHSH, CDR2 LQKENI. J lost 9 bases, V lost 6 bases, and 13 bases had no gene match. Here the CDR3 DNA reads TGTGCCAGCTCGACAGGGGTCTCATTCGGACGGCCCCAGCATTTT. It is translated as CASSTGVSFGRPQHF.